The rows below give T cell receptor beta chains drawn from one sample of a study of blood T cell repertoires in COVID-19. Assay: immunoSEQ multiplex PCR; the TCRdb copy retains only in-frame clones and omits some. This table holds 200,000 to 250,000 clones, 80% found once. Sequenced sample: peripheral blood. Receptor source: a woman aged 70-85 years with acute or convalescent COVID-19. Each CDR3 is given with its conserved first and last residue. A D gene is named only where the DNA matches it firmly. The size entry is marked missing in some rows and otherwise reads once, few, many or a size class.

V gene	clone size	D gene	J gene	CDR3 protein	CDR3 DNA
TRBV6-1	-	TRBD1	TRBJ2-2	CASSETGGDTGELFF	TGTGCCAGCAGTGAAACAGGGGGTGACACCGGGGAGCTGTTTTTT
TRBV29-1	-	TRBD2	TRBJ2-3	CSLAGGPRDTQYF	TGCAGCTTAGCGGGGGGGCCGCGGGATACGCAGTATTTT
TRBV12-3/TRBV12-4	-	TRBD1	TRBJ2-5	CASSGQGASQYF	TGTGCCAGCAGCGGACAGGGGGCCTCCCAGTACTTC
TRBV6-5	once	TRBD2	TRBJ2-2	CASTRKAGAGGELFF	TGTGCCAGCACCCGAAAAGCGGGGGCGGGCGGGGAGCTGTTTTTT
TRBV6-2/TRBV6-3	-	TRBD2	TRBJ2-5	CASSSPRGEGETQYF	TGTGCCAGCAGTTCCCCACGGGGGGAGGGAGAGACCCAGTACTTC
TRBV4-1	-	-	TRBJ1-6	CASSRGGRVDSPLHF	TGCGCCAGCAGCCGTGGCGGGAGGGTCGATTCACCCCTCCACTTT
TRBV6-2/TRBV6-3	once	TRBD2	TRBJ2-3	CASSRQGIGGSTDTQYF	TGTGCCAGCAGCCGCCAGGGAATCGGGGGGAGCACAGATACGCAGTATTTT
TRBV30	-	-	TRBJ1-2	CAWSLGNDYGYTF	TGTGCCTGGAGTCTAGGCAATGACTATGGCTACACCTTC
TRBV15	-	TRBD1	TRBJ1-6	CATSQTGGLSPLHF	TGTGCCACCAGTCAAACAGGGGGCCTTTCACCCCTCCACTTT
TRBV5-5	-	-	TRBJ2-3	CASSLGQQSTDTQYF	TGTGCCAGCAGCTTGGGACAGCAAAGCACAGATACGCAGTATTTT
TRBV7-8	-	TRBD1	TRBJ2-5	CASSSDRGRGETQYF	TGTGCCAGCAGCTCCGACAGGGGGCGCGGGGAGACCCAGTACTTC
TRBV5-6	few	-	TRBJ1-4	CASRGQNNEKLFF	TGTGCCAGCAGAGGACAGAATAATGAAAAACTGTTTTTT
TRBV7-8	-	TRBD1	TRBJ2-2	CASSLTGGVGTGELFF	TGTGCCAGCAGTTTGACAGGGGGCGTCGGCACCGGGGAGCTGTTTTTT
TRBV11-3	-	-	TRBJ2-7	CASSLGSGYEQYF	TGTGCCAGCAGCCTAGGGTCGGGGTACGAGCAGTACTTC
TRBV15	-	-	TRBJ2-3	CATSRTRGADTQYF	TGTGCCACCAGCAGGACGCGGGGTGCAGATACGCAGTATTTT
TRBV3-1/TRBV3-2	-	TRBD2	TRBJ2-1	CASSQLAASGVNDEQFF	TGTGCCAGCAGCCAGCTTGCAGCTAGCGGGGTGAATGATGAGCAGTTCTTC
TRBV5-1	many	TRBD2	TRBJ2-3	CASSLAYSGGGTDTQYF	TGCGCCAGCAGCTTGGCTTATAGCGGGGGTGGCACAGATACGCAGTATTTT
TRBV27	-	TRBD1	TRBJ2-7	CASSLDRSTYEQYF	TGTGCCAGCAGCCTGGACAGGTCCACCTACGAGCAGTACTTC
TRBV24-1	-	TRBD2	TRBJ2-7	CATSDPSGGNEQYF	TGTGCCACCAGTGATCCGAGCGGGGGAAACGAGCAGTACTTC
TRBV3-1/TRBV3-2	-	TRBD1	TRBJ2-2	CASLTGGTGELFF	TGTGCCAGCCTGACAGGGGGGACCGGGGAGCTGTTTTTT
TRBV18	-	TRBD1	TRBJ2-5	CASSPPRGRGRPQETQYF	TGTGCCAGCTCACCACCCCGGGGCAGGGGGAGACCACAAGAGACCCAGTACTTC
TRBV3-1/TRBV3-2	once	TRBD1	TRBJ1-2	CASSTRDRGDYTF	TGTGCCAGCAGCACACGGGACAGGGGTGACTACACCTTC
TRBV6-7	-	-	TRBJ1-2	CASILPGYTF	TGTGCCAGCATTCTCCCCGGCTACACCTTC
TRBV5-1	-	-	TRBJ1-2	CASSQNRYGYTF	TGCGCCAGCAGCCAGAATCGCTATGGCTACACCTTC
TRBV21-1	-	-	TRBJ1-3	CASSGGQGAFGNTIYF	TGTGCCAGCAGCGGTGGACAGGGGGCGTTTGGAAACACCATATATTTT
TRBV7-6	few	TRBD2	TRBJ2-1	CASTPGWRGVSYNEQFF	TGTGCCAGCACCCCGGGGTGGCGGGGGGTGTCCTACAATGAGCAGTTCTTC
TRBV19	-	TRBD1	TRBJ2-2	CASSLQDRGRGTGELFF	TGTGCCAGTAGTCTCCAGGACAGGGGTCGAGGCACCGGGGAGCTGTTTTTT
TRBV2	few	-	TRBJ1-2	CASRLGDGYTF	TGTGCCAGCCGTCTAGGGGATGGCTACACCTTC
TRBV7-3	once	TRBD2	TRBJ2-2	CASSSTGTSGGVPTGELFF	TGTGCCAGCAGCTCAACCGGGACTAGCGGGGGGGTGCCCACCGGGGAGCTGTTTTTT
TRBV2	-	-	TRBJ2-2	CASSDGRANTGELFF	TGTGCCAGCAGTGATGGCAGGGCAAACACCGGGGAGCTGTTTTTT
TRBV10-3	-	TRBD1	TRBJ1-1	CAISRQGAREGTEAFF	TGTGCCATCAGTCGACAGGGGGCGAGAGAAGGGACTGAAGCTTTCTTT
TRBV4-3	-	TRBD1	TRBJ2-5	CASSPWTGTETQYF	TGCGCCAGCAGCCCCTGGACAGGGACGGAGACCCAGTACTTC
TRBV6-1	-	-	TRBJ1-2	CASSDHLTVLYGYTF	TGTGCCAGCAGTGACCACCTGACAGTCCTCTATGGCTACACCTTC
TRBV2	few	TRBD1	TRBJ1-6	CASSAPDRANSPLHF	TGTGCCAGCAGTGCCCCGGACAGGGCTAATTCACCCCTCCACTTT
TRBV7-9	-	-	TRBJ2-5	CASGSLGPGRETQYF	TGTGCCAGCGGGTCTCTGGGCCCGGGAAGAGAGACCCAGTACTTC
TRBV9	-	TRBD2	TRBJ2-5	CASSFSPSGETQYF	TGTGCCAGCAGTTTCTCGCCTAGCGGAGAGACCCAGTACTTC
TRBV29-1	-	-	TRBJ1-4	CSVFLTTAGEKLFF	TGCAGCGTTTTTTTGACTACCGCAGGTGAAAAACTGTTTTTT
TRBV7-2	many	-	TRBJ1-5	CASSLSRSQPQHF	TGTGCCAGCAGCTTAAGCCGGAGTCAGCCCCAGCATTTT
TRBV3-1/TRBV3-2	-	TRBD2	TRBJ2-3	CASSQDSGGVTDTQYF	TGTGCCAGCAGCCAAGATAGCGGGGGGGTTACAGATACGCAGTATTTT
TRBV7-9	-	-	TRBJ2-2	CASSPGAYGTGVLFF	TGTGCCAGCAGCCCAGGGGCGTATGGGACCGGGGTGCTGTTTTTT
TRBV19	-	-	TRBJ1-5	CASSIEGVGNQPQHF	TGTGCCAGTAGTATTGAGGGTGTTGGCAATCAGCCCCAGCATTTT
TRBV7-2	-	TRBD1	TRBJ2-5	CASSLQGGEETQYF	TGTGCCAGCAGCTTACAAGGGGGCGAAGAGACCCAGTACTTC
TRBV11-2	once	-	TRBJ2-2	CASSLDLDIRGGELFF	TGTGCCAGCAGCTTAGACTTGGACATACGAGGCGGGGAGCTGTTTTTT
TRBV9	-	TRBD2	TRBJ2-1	CASSVESSGGPYNEQFF	TGTGCCAGCAGCGTGGAATCTAGCGGGGGGCCTTACAATGAGCAGTTCTTC
TRBV11-3	-	-	TRBJ2-3	CASSLVGGATDTQYF	TGTGCCAGCAGCTTAGTAGGGGGGGCCACAGATACGCAGTATTTT
TRBV9	-	TRBD1	TRBJ1-2	CASSVQDRVGSGYTF	TGTGCCAGCAGCGTACAAGACAGGGTTGGGTCTGGCTACACCTTC
TRBV6-4	-	TRBD1	TRBJ1-6	CASSDSRTGDSPLHF	TGTGCCAGCAGTGACTCTAGGACAGGGGATTCACCCCTCCACTTT
TRBV24-1	-	TRBD2	TRBJ2-5	CATSDPGTTETQYF	TGTGCCACCAGTGACCCTGGGACTACCGAGACCCAGTACTTC
TRBV6-2/TRBV6-3	-	-	TRBJ2-3	CASSFQTDTQYF	TGTGCCAGCAGTTTCCAGACAGATACGCAGTATTTT
TRBV10-1	-	TRBD1	TRBJ1-1	CASSPRTGSTEAFF	TGCGCCAGCAGCCCCCGGACAGGATCCACTGAAGCTTTCTTT